A single sample is the source of the 30 T cell receptor beta chains below, sequenced in a study of identical twins. Each CDR3 protein is one row after TCRdb ran MiXCR on the 5' RACE reads. The repertoire holds more than 600,000 distinct CDR3 sequences, with about 20% as singletons. This sample was shared with a second study, whose subject was T cells expressing NK-cell markers.

The sample taken for sequencing was PBMCs. Receptor source: a woman between 18 and 29 years old in good health.

This clonotype was recorded a few times. The rearrangement uses TRBV20-1 and TRBJ2-3; TRBD1 matches 9 bases. Per the germline V gene, CDR1 is DFQATT and CDR2 is SNEGSKA (reference sequence). The V segment lost 5 bases and the J segment 5 bases; nucleotides outside the gene matches: 8. The CDR3 is 14 amino acids. The CDR3 bases are TGCAGTGCTGGAAAACAGGGGGCGTTAGATACGCAGTATTTT. It yields the protein CSAGKQGALDTQYF.

This clonotype has only a few counts. The V call is TRBV4-2, the J call TRBJ2-2; the match to TRBD2 covers 9 bases. The germline gives CDR1 LGHNA, CDR2 YNFKEQ. The CDR3 runs 16 residues. Trimming removed 1 base from V and 6 bases from J; junction bases left unmatched: 6. DNA of the CDR3: TGTGCCAGCAGCCAAGGGAAGCGGGGGGTGTCCGGGGAGCTGTTTTTT. Its protein product is CASSQGKRGVSGELFF.

V is TRBV27 and J is TRBJ1-1; possibly TRBD1 for D (5 bases). This CDR3 region has 12 residues. V was pared by 1 base and J by 8 bases, with 8 bases between. Germline values: CDR1 MNHEY, CDR2 SMNVEV (reference sequence). In nucleotides, the CDR3 is TGTGCCAGCAGTTTATTCGGGGGAGAAGCTTTCTTT. It specifies CASSLFGGEAFF.

J is TRBJ2-1 and V is TRBV7-3; possibly TRBD2 for D (5 bases). The CDR3 totals 16 residues. V lost 5 bases and J 7 bases, leaving 21 bases between the germline ends. The V gene's germline CDR1 is SGHTA and CDR2 FQGTGA. The CDR3 reads CASSPEGRSPPNEQFF. The CDR3 nucleotides read TGTGCCAGCAGCCCCGAGGGCAGGTCCCCCCCAAATGAGCAGTTCTTC. The entire variable domain, with the rest obtained from reference TRBV7-3 and TRBJ2-1, is as follows: GAGVSQTPSNKVTEKGKYVELRCDPISGHTALYWYRQSLGQGPEFLIYFQGTGAADDSGLPNDRFFAVRPEGSVSTLKIQRTERGDSAVYLCASSPEGRSPPNEQFFGPGTRLTVL.

The sample holds a few counts of this clonotype. V is TRBV29-1 and J is TRBJ2-7; D is perhaps TRBD1 (5 bases). This CDR3 has 14 residues. Trimming cost V 4 bases and J 0 bases, with 13 bases left between them. Per the germline V gene, CDR1 is SQVTM and CDR2 is ANQGSEA. Here the CDR3 reads CSVAGTGASYEQYF. CDR3 nucleotide sequence: TGCAGCGTTGCTGGAACAGGAGCCTCCTACGAGCAGTACTTC.

This chain links TRBV2 with TRBJ2-6; unclear D gene. V gave up 6 bases and J gave up 2 bases, with 8 bases separating them. This CDR3 contains 14 residues. Germline values: CDR1 SNHLY, CDR2 FYNNEI. The CDR3 DNA follows: TGTGCCAGCAGCCCGAACACTGGGGCCAACGTCCTGACTTTC. Translated, it gives CASSPNTGANVLTF.

This clonotype was seen more than once but under ten times. The chain recombines TRBV7-9 with TRBJ1-6; 7 nucleotides match TRBD1. V lost 7 bases to trimming and J lost 8 bases; unmatched junction nucleotides: 17. Germline CDR1 and CDR2: SEHNR and FQNEAQ (reference sequence). CDR3 length: 17 residues. The CDR3 here is CASTRGPLNDRDSPLHF. CDR3 sequence (DNA): TGTGCCAGCACCCGTGGTCCCCTTAATGACAGGGATTCACCCCTCCACTTT.

This clonotype was seen a handful of times. This chain links TRBV12-3 or TRBV12-4 with TRBJ1-3; D gene unclear. This CDR3 is built from 15 residues. V was trimmed by 0 bases and J by 4 bases, leaving 10 bases between them. The CDR3 is CASSLAHTSGNTIYF. In DNA, the CDR3 is TGTGCCAGCAGTTTAGCCCACACGTCCGGAAACACCATATATTTT.

About this clonotype: A much larger clonotype is one base distant, so this may be a read error. The rearrangement links TRBV5-6 to TRBJ2-1, with D maybe TRBD2 (5 bases). Germline CDR1 SGHDT, CDR2 YYEEEE. The CDR3 sequence is 13 residues long. V lost 0 bases to trimming and J lost 12 bases, with 13 bases between them. The CDR3 coding sequence is TGTGCCAGCAGCTTGGTGAGGGCGGATGTGCAGTTCTTC. Translation: CASSLVRADVQFF.

This clonotype has a handful of counts. The rearrangement joins TRBV5-1 to TRBJ2-2; 11 nucleotides match TRBD2. This CDR3 region has 20 residues. V trimming: 5 bases; J trimming: 0 bases; junction bases outside the gene matches: 15. CDR1 and CDR2 (germline): SGHRS, YFSETQ. CDR3 loop: CASRPTRLAGSFSNTGELFF. As DNA, the CDR3 is TGCGCCAGCAGACCGACCCGACTAGCGGGATCCTTCTCGAACACCGGGGAGCTGTTTTTT.

The gene calls are TRBV10-2 and TRBJ1-1; tentative D call: TRBD1 (5 bases). V dropped 8 bases and J dropped 0 bases, with 13 bases sitting between them. The CDR3 contains 14 residues. Germline V lookup: CDR1 WSHSY, CDR2 SAAADI. Written as DNA, the CDR3 is TGCGCCAGCGGGGGACGGTCCATGAACACTGAAGCTTTCTTT. It yields the protein CASGGRSMNTEAFF.

The table lists this clonotype with a few counts. The chain combines TRBV6-5 with TRBJ1-2; D is uncertain. V dropped 4 bases and J dropped 7 bases, with 10 bases sitting between them. Germline V lookup: CDR1 MNHEY, CDR2 SVGAGI. CDR3 length: 12 amino acids. The CDR3 coding sequence is TGTGCCAGCAGTTGGGAGGGAGGTGGCTACACCTTC. It codes for CASSWEGGGYTF.

This clonotype was seen a few times. The chain combines TRBV14 with TRBJ1-1; a weak D match, TRBD1 (5 bases). The CDR3 sequence is 16 residues long. CDR1 is SGHDN and CDR2 is FVKESK in the germline V gene. Between the trimmed V and J ends, which lost 0 bases and 1 base, there was a span of 12 bases. CDR3 protein: CASSQDQVTANTEAFF. The CDR3 region has the DNA TGTGCCAGCAGCCAAGATCAAGTGACAGCGAACACTGAAGCTTTCTTT. Using reference TRBV14 and TRBJ1-1 for the parts outside the CDR3, the full variable domain is EAGVTQFPSHSVIEKGQTVTLRCDPISGHDNLYWYRRVMGKEIKFLLHFVKESKQDESGMPNNRFLAERTGGTYSTLKVQPAELEDSGVYFCASSQDQVTANTEAFFGQGTRLTVV.

This clonotype occurred many times. The V gene is TRBV24-1, the J gene TRBJ2-4; D gene unclear. The CDR3 is 15 residues long. The ends were cut back, 4 bases at V and 7 bases at J, with 16 bases in the middle. CDR1 is KGHDR and CDR2 is SFDVKD in the germline V gene. The CDR3 loop is CATSDLNRRGNIQYF. The CDR3 region has the DNA TGTGCCACCAGTGACCTGAACAGACGTGGGAACATTCAGTACTTC.

The chain couples TRBV9 to TRBJ2-2, with D unresolved. The length of the CDR3 is 13 residues. The ends were cut back, 0 bases at V and 8 bases at J, with 8 bases in the middle. CDR1 is SGDLS and CDR2 is YYNGEE in the germline V gene. Here the CDR3 reads CASSVDLLGELFF. The CDR3 nucleotides read TGTGCCAGCAGCGTAGACTTGCTTGGGGAGCTGTTTTTT.

The V and J genes are TRBV5-1 and TRBJ2-7, with D possibly TRBD1 on 9 matching bases. There are 15 residues in the CDR3. V was clipped by 5 bases and J by 6 bases, with 21 bases between them. Germline V gives CDR1 SGHRS, CDR2 YFSETQ. The CDR3 DNA reads as TGCGCCAGCAGACCATGGGACAGGGCGGGAGGCGAGCAGTACTTC. Protein product: CASRPWDRAGGEQYF.

This clonotype was counted only a few times. The chain is built from TRBV7-8 and TRBJ2-5; TRBD2 matches 11 bases. Germline V gives CDR1 SGHVS, CDR2 FQNEAQ. The junction had 4 bases not matched to a gene; V was cut back by 5 bases and J by 8 bases. There are 13 residues in the CDR3. CDR3 bases: TGTGCCAGCAGCCGTGGGACTAGCGGTACCCAGTACTTC. It yields the protein CASSRGTSGTQYF.

The chain links TRBV29-1 to TRBJ2-7; 9 bases fit TRBD2. Per the germline V gene, CDR1 is SQVTM and CDR2 is ANQGSEA. The V and J ends lost 1 base and 1 base, in that order; junction bases with no gene match: 17. The CDR3 loop spans 19 amino acids. In DNA, the CDR3 is TGCAGCGTTGAAGCCCTCCCCACCCTAGCGGGAACTCGATCCTACGAGCAGTACTTC. Amino acid sequence: CSVEALPTLAGTRSYEQYF.

This clonotype appeared a few times. The chain combines TRBV20-1 with TRBJ2-1, with D maybe TRBD2 (5 bases). The CDR3 sequence is 14 residues long. Germline CDR1 is DFQATT and CDR2 is SNEGSKA (reference sequence). Trimming took off 6 bases at V and 0 bases at J, with 12 bases between the two ends. This CDR3 reads CSARTLYSYNEQFF. CDR3 sequence (DNA): TGCAGTGCGAGGACTCTTTACTCCTACAATGAGCAGTTCTTC.

This clonotype has just a few counts. The V gene is TRBV5-1, the J gene TRBJ2-7; D might be TRBD1 (6 bases). Germline lookup yields CDR1 SGHRS and CDR2 YFSETQ. CDR3 length: 12 amino acids. V lost 0 bases and J 7 bases, leaving 8 bases between the germline ends. CDR3 coding DNA: TGCGCCAGCAGCTTGGACAGGGAAGAGCAGTACTTC. It yields the protein CASSLDREEQYF.

The rearrangement links TRBV5-1 to TRBJ2-3; 8 nucleotides align to TRBD2. The CDR3 sequence is 16 residues long. From germline, CDR1 is SGHRS and CDR2 YFSETQ. V shed 4 bases and J 5 bases; nucleotides not matched to a gene: 12. This CDR3 reads CASSRPGAGGQDTQYF. The CDR3 nucleotides are TGCGCCAGCAGCCGCCCTGGGGCGGGGGGACAAGATACGCAGTATTTT.

Note on this clonotype: A read error may produce the germline difference seen at one junction end. The gene calls are TRBV4-1 and TRBJ2-5, with TRBD2 identical over 13 bases. Germline CDR1 reads MGHRA; CDR2 reads YSYEKL. The CDR3 contains 15 residues. The CDR3 sequence: CASRQGLAGDETQYF. The DNA of the CDR3 is TGCGCCAGCAGACAAGGACTAGCGGGGGATGAGACCCAGTACTTC.

The DNA of the CDR3 is TGTGCCAGCAGTTACTCAGGGTGGGGACAGAACACTGAAGCTTTCTTT. Translated: CASSYSGWGQNTEAFF. The chain uses TRBV6-5 and TRBJ1-1, with D possibly matching TRBD1 (6 bases). This CDR3 spans 16 amino acids. With 0 bases removed from V and 1 base from J, the gap between germline ends came to 12 bases. Germline V gene lookup returns CDR1 MNHEY and CDR2 SVGAGI.

This clonotype has only a few counts. The V and J genes are TRBV2 and TRBJ2-7, with TRBD1 matching over 7 bases. The CDR3 runs 13 residues. CDR1 and CDR2 (germline): SNHLY, FYNNEI. V lost 4 bases to trimming and J lost 7 bases; unmatched junction nucleotides: 7. CDR3 region: CASSGEGGGEQYF. The CDR3 DNA is TGTGCCAGCAGTGGCGAAGGGGGCGGGGAGCAGTACTTC.

J is TRBJ2-3 and V is TRBV12-3 or TRBV12-4; D might be TRBD1 or TRBD2, each matching 5 bases. V was shortened by 1 base and J by 2 bases, with 19 bases between the two germline ends. The length of the CDR3 is 18 residues. The CDR3 DNA follows: TGTGCCAGCAGTTTAGGAAATAGTTGGGGGATTGACACAGATACGCAGTATTTT. Its translation: CASSLGNSWGIDTDTQYF.

The rearrangement links TRBV20-1 to TRBJ1-6, with 7 nucleotides matching TRBD1. V dropped 3 bases and J dropped 6; count of bases not matched to a gene: 5. Looked up from germline, CDR1 is DFQATT and CDR2 is SNEGSKA (reference sequence). The CDR3 consists of 14 residues. The CDR3 is CSARPTGTNSPLHF. DNA of the CDR3: TGCAGTGCTAGGCCGACAGGGACTAATTCACCCCTCCACTTT.

The V and J genes are TRBV7-6 and TRBJ1-2; D possibly corresponds to TRBD1 (6 bases). Germline CDR1 SGHVS, CDR2 FNYEAQ. This CDR3 spans 14 amino acids. Trimming removed 5 bases from V and 2 bases from J, with 12 bases in between. CDR3 region: CASSRGGGNYGYTF. For the CDR3, the DNA is TGTGCCAGCAGCAGAGGGGGTGGCAACTATGGCTACACCTTC.

The rearrangement uses TRBV5-5 and TRBJ2-3; D unclear. Trimming left V 2 bases short and J 6 bases short, with 7 bases between. Germline V gene lookup returns CDR1 SGHKS and CDR2 YYEKEE (reference sequence). The CDR3 extends over 12 amino acids. In nucleotides, the CDR3 is TGTGCCAGCAGCTTTATGGCGGATACGCAGTATTTT. Protein product: CASSFMADTQYF.

V is TRBV14 and J is TRBJ2-1; 7 bases are shared with TRBD1. The germline V gene has CDR1 SGHDN and CDR2 FVKESK. The V gene end was trimmed by 2 bases and the J gene end by 11 bases; junction bases not matched to a gene: 15. The CDR3 has 16 residues. This chain's CDR3 is CASSQTRVGGRMQQFF. The DNA of the CDR3 is TGTGCCAGCAGCCAAACCCGTGTAGGGGGCCGAATGCAGCAGTTCTTC.

This clonotype was counted only a few times. The V and J genes are TRBV20-1 and TRBJ2-7; no clear D gene. Per the germline V gene, CDR1 is DFQATT and CDR2 is SNEGSKA (reference sequence). The CDR3 extends over 14 amino acids. V was shortened by 6 bases and J by 0 bases, with 15 bases between the two germline ends. The CDR3 coding sequence is TGCAGTGCCCCTTCCCCCGCCCTCTCCTACGAGCAGTACTTC. It codes for CSAPSPALSYEQYF.